Included here is one TCR beta chain sequence, with context. Its antigen is undetermined. Each case's diagnosis was confirmed by two pathologists on H&E. Using immunoSEQ multiplex PCR, the repertoire was profiled, and TCRdb retains in-frame clones only, with some absent. The table includes approximately 3,000 clones, about 85% detected once. This record belongs to a study of immune evolution from preneoplasia to lung adenocarcinoma. CDR3 length: 13 amino acids. Germline V gene sequence: CDR1 LNHNV, CDR2 YYDKDF (reference sequence). Trimming left V 1 base short and J 5 bases short, with 8 bases between. Study-level points and caveats: Later-stage lesions seemingly showed higher T cell density and diversity than normal lung. Normal lung had the highest top T cell clone frequencies. T cell clonality was higher in KRAS-mutant than EGFR-mutant or wild-type nodules.

Sequencing used FFPE invasive lung adenocarcinoma tissue. V gene TRBV15 combines with J gene TRBJ2-5, with no clear D. This receptor was identified in a person aged 65 to 79 with invasive lung adenocarcinoma. The CDR3, as DNA: TGTGCCACCAGCAGAGTTCCTGAGGAGACCCAGTACTTC. As protein: CATSRVPEETQYF.